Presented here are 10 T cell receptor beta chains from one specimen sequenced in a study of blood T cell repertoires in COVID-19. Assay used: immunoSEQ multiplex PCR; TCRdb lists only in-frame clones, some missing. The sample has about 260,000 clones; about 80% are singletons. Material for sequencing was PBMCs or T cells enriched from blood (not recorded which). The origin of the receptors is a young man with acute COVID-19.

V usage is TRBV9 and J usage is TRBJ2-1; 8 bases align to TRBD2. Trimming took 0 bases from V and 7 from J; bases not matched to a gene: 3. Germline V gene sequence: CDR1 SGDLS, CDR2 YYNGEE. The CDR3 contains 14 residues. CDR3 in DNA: TGTGCCAGCAGCGTAGGTGCTAGCGGGAATGAGCAGTTCTTC. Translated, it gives CASSVGASGNEQFF.

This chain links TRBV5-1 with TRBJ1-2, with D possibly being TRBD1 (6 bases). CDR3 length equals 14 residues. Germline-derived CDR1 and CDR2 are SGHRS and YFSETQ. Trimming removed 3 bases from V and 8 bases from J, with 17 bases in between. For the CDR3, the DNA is TGCGCCAGCAGCTCAAGCACAGGGCCGGGAGGCTACACCTTC. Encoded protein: CASSSSTGPGGYTF.

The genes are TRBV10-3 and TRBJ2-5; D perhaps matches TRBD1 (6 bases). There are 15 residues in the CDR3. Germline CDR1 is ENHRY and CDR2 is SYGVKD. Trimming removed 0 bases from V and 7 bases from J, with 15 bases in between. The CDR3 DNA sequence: TGTGCCATCAGTGAGTCAGGGGGAGTCTTAGGGACCCAGTACTTC. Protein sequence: CAISESGGVLGTQYF.

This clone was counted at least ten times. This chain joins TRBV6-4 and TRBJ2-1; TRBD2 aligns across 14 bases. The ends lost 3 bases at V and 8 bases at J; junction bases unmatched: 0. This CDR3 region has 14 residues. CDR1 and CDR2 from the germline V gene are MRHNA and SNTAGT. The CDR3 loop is CASSEGLAGDEQFF. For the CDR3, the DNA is TGTGCCAGCAGTGAGGGACTAGCGGGAGATGAGCAGTTCTTC.

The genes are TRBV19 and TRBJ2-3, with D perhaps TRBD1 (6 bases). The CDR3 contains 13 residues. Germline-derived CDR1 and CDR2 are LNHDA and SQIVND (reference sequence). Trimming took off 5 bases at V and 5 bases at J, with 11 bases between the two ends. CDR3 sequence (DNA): TGTGCCAGTAGTTCCCTCAGGGGAGATACGCAGTATTTT. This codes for CASSSLRGDTQYF. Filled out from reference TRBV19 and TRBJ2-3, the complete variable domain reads DGGITQSPKYLFRKEGQNVTLSCEQNLNHDAMYWYRQDPGQGLRLIYYSQIVNDFQKGDIAEGYSVSREKKESFPLTVTSAQKNPTAFYLCASSSLRGDTQYFGPGTRLTVL.

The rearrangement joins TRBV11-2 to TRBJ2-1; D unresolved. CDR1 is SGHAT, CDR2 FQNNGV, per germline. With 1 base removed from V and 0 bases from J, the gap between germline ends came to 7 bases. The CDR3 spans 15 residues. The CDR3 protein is CASSLGPSSYNEQFF. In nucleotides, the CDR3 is TGTGCCAGCAGCTTAGGTCCGAGCTCCTACAATGAGCAGTTCTTC. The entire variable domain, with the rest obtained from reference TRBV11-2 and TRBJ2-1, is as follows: EAGVAQSPRYKIIEKRQSVAFWCNPISGHATLYWYQQILGQGPKLLIQFQNNGVVDDSQLPKDRFSAERLKGVDSTLKIQPAKLEDSAVYLCASSLGPSSYNEQFFGPGTRLTVL.

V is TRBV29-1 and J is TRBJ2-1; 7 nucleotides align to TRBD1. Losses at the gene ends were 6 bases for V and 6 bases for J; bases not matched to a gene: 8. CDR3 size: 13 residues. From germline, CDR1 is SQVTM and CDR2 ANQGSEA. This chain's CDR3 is CSVRPPGGNEQFF. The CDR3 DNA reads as TGCAGCGTCCGACCTCCAGGGGGCAATGAGCAGTTCTTC.

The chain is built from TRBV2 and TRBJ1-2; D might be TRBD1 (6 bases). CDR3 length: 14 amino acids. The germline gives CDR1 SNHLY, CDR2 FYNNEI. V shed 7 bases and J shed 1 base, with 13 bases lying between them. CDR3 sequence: CASIRQGINYGYTF. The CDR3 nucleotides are TGTGCCAGCATTCGGCAGGGGATTAACTATGGCTACACCTTC.

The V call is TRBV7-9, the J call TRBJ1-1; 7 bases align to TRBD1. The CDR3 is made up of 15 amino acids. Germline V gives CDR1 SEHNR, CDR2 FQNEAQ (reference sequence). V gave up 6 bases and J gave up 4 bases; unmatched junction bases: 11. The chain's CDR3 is CASRVNRGRGTEAFF. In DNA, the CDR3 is TGTGCCAGCAGAGTCAACAGGGGCCGGGGCACTGAAGCTTTCTTT.

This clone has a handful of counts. The CDR3 bases are TGTGCCAGCAGTTCTGGAGGGAACGAGCAGTACGTC. Protein product: CASSSGGNEQYV. The chain has TRBV6-2 or TRBV6-3 and TRBJ2-7, with D possibly TRBD2 on 6 matching bases. Germline V gene sequence: CDR1 MNHEY, CDR2 SVGEGT. Trimming stripped 4 bases from V and 5 bases from J, with 9 bases between. The CDR3 has 12 amino acids.